This TCR beta chain emerged from a study of T cell responses to AZD1222 COVID-19 vaccine. This clone appeared once. Clones were sequenced by immunoSEQ multiplex PCR, and TCRdb holds only the in-frame ones, with some missing. This sample yields approximately 60,000 clones, of which roughly 84% are seen a single time; under 8% belongs to the top ten. The sequence was collected from an adult in good health. The source was peripheral blood, collected on day 0 of AZD1222 vaccination.

Written as DNA, the CDR3 is TGTGCCAGCAGTTTACGTCGAGGAGAAGCTTTCTTT. Protein product: CASSLRRGEAFF. The chain employs TRBV12-3 or TRBV12-4 and TRBJ1-1, with D unclear. V gave up 2 bases and J gave up 8 bases, with 9 bases separating them. The CDR3 length is 12 residues.